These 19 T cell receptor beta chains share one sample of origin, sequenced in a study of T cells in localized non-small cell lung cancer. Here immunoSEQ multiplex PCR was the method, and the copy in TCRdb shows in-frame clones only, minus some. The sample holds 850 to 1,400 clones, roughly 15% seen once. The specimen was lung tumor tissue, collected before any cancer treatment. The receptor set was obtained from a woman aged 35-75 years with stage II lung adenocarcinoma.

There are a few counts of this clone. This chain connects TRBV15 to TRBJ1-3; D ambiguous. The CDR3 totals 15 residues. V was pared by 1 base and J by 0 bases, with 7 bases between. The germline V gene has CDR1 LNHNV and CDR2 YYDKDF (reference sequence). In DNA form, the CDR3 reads TGTGCCACCAGCAGAGTAGGTGGCTCTGGAAACACCATATATTTT. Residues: CATSRVGGSGNTIYF.

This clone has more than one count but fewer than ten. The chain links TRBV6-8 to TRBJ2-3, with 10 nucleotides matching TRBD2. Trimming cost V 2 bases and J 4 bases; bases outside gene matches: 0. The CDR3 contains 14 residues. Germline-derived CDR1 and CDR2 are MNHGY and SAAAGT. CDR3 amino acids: CASSYGTSADTQYF. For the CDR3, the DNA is TGTGCCAGCAGTTACGGGACTAGCGCAGATACGCAGTATTTT.

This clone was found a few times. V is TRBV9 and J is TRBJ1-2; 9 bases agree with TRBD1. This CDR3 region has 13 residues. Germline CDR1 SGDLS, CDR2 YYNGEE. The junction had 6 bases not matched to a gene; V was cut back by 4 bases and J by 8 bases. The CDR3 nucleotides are TGTGCCAGCAGCAAAGGGACAGGGTGGGGCTACACCTTC. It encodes CASSKGTGWGYTF.

CDR3 coding DNA: TGTGCCAGTAGTCGGACACGGACGGGCACAGATACGCAGTATTTT. It codes for CASSRTRTGTDTQYF. The chain couples TRBV19 to TRBJ2-3; D perhaps matches TRBD1 (5 bases). The CDR3 is 15 residues long. Germline values: CDR1 LNHDA, CDR2 SQIVND (reference sequence). V was trimmed by 5 bases and J by 1 base, leaving 13 bases between them.

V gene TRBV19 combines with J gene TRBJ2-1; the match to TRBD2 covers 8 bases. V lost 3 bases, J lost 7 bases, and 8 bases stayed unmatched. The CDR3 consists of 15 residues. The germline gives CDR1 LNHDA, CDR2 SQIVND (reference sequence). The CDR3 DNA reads TGTGCCAGTAGTATCTTAGCGGGAAAGGTGAATGAGCAGTTCTTC. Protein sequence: CASSILAGKVNEQFF. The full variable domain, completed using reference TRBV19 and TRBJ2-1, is DGGITQSPKYLFRKEGQNVTLSCEQNLNHDAMYWYRQDPGQGLRLIYYSQIVNDFQKGDIAEGYSVSREKKESFPLTVTSAQKNPTAFYLCASSILAGKVNEQFFGPGTRLTVL.

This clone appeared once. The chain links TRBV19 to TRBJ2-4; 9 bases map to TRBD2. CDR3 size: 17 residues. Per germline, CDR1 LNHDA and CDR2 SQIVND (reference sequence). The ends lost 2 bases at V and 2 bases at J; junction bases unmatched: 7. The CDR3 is CASSIPAGGRSKNIQYF. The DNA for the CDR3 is TGTGCCAGTAGTATACCAGCGGGAGGCCGGTCCAAAAACATTCAGTACTTC. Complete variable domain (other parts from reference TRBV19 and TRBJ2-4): DGGITQSPKYLFRKEGQNVTLSCEQNLNHDAMYWYRQDPGQGLRLIYYSQIVNDFQKGDIAEGYSVSREKKESFPLTVTSAQKNPTAFYLCASSIPAGGRSKNIQYFGAGTRLSVL.

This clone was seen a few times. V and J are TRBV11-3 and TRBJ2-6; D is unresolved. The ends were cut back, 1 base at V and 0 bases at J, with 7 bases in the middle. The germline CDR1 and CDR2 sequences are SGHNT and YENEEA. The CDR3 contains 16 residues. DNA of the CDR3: TGTGCCAGCAGCTTAGTAGCCCGCTCTGGGGCCAACGTCCTGACTTTC. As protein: CASSLVARSGANVLTF.

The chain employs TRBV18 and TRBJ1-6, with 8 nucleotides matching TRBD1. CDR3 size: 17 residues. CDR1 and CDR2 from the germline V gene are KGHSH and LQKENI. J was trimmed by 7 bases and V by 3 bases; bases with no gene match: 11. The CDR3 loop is CASSPGVNQGANSPLHF. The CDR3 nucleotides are TGTGCCAGCTCACCGGGGGTTAATCAGGGGGCGAATTCACCCCTCCACTTT.

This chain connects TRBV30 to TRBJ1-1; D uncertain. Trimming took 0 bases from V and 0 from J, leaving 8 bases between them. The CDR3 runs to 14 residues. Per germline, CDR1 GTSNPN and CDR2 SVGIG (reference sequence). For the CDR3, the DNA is TGTGCCTGGAGTGTACTTAAGATGAACACTGAAGCTTTCTTT. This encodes CAWSVLKMNTEAFF. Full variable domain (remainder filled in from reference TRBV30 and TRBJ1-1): SQTIHQWPATLVQPVGSPLSLECTVEGTSNPNLYWYRQAAGRGLQLLFYSVGIGQISSEVPQNLSASRPQDRQFILSSKKLLLSDSGFYLCAWSVLKMNTEAFFGQGTRLTVV.

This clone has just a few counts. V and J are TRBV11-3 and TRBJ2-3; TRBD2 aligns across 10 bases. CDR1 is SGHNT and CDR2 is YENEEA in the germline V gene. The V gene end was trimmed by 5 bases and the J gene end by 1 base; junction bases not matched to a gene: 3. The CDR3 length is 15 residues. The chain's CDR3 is CASSIGTSGTDTQYF. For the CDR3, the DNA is TGTGCCAGCAGCATCGGGACTAGCGGCACAGATACGCAGTATTTT.

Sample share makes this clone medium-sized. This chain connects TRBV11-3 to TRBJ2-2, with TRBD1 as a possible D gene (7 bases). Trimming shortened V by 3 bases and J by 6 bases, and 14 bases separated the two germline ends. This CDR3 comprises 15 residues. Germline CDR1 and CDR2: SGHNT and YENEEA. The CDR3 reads CASSFGGGAPGELFF. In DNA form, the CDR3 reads TGTGCCAGCAGCTTTGGAGGGGGCGCGCCCGGGGAGCTGTTTTTT.

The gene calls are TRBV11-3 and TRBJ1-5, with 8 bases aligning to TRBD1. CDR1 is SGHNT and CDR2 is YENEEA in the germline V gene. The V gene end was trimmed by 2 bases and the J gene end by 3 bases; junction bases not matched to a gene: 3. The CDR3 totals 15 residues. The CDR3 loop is CASSLQGAFNQPQHF. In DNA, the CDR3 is TGTGCCAGCAGCTTACAGGGGGCTTTCAATCAGCCCCAGCATTTT.

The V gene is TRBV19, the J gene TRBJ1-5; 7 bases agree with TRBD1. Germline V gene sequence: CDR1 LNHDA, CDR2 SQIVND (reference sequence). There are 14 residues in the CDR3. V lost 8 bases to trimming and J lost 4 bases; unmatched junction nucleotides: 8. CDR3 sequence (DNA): TGTGCCAGTGACAGGGTCGCTTTAAATCAGCCCCAGCATTTT. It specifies CASDRVALNQPQHF.

The DNA of the CDR3 is TGTGCCAGTACGAGGGGGACAGGGTCCACAGATACGCAGTATTTT. Translated: CASTRGTGSTDTQYF. V and J are TRBV19 and TRBJ2-3, with 9 bases aligning to TRBD1. The ends lost 7 bases at V and 2 bases at J; junction bases unmatched: 7. This CDR3 contains 15 residues. Germline lookup yields CDR1 LNHDA and CDR2 SQIVND (reference sequence).

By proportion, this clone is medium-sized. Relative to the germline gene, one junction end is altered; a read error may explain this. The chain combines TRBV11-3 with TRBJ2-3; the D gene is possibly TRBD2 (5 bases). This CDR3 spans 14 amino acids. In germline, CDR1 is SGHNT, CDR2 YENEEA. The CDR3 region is CASSSGLYTDTQYF. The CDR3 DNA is TGTGCTAGCAGCTCCGGACTGTACACAGATACGCAGTATTTT.

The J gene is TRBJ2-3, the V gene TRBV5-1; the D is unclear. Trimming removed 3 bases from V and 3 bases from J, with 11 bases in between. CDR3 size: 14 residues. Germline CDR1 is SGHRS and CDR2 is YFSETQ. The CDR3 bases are TGCGCCAGCAGCTACTTGGGCCCGACAGATACGCAGTATTTT. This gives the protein CASSYLGPTDTQYF.

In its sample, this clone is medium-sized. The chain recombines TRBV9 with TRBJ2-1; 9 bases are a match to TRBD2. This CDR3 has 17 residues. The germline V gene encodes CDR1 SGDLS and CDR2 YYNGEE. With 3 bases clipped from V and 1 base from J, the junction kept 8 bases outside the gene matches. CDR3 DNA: TGTGCCAGCAGCGGGGGGTCGAGCGGGAGGTCCTACAATGAGCAGTTCTTC. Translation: CASSGGSSGRSYNEQFF.

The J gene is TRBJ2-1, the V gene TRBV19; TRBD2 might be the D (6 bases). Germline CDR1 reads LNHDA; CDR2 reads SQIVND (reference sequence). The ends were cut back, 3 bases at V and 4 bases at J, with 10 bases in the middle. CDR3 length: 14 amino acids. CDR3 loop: CASSMGDLYNEQFF. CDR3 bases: TGTGCCAGTAGTATGGGGGACTTATACAATGAGCAGTTCTTC.

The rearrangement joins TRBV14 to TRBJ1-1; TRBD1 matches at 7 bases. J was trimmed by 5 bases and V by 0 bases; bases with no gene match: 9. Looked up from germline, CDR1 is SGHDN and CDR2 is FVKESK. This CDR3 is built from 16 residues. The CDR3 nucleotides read TGTGCCAGCAGCCAAGAGTTGGGGACAGTGTGGACTGAAGCTTTCTTT. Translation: CASSQELGTVWTEAFF.